This T cell receptor beta chain was obtained from a study of graft-versus-host responses after intestinal transplantation. The table came from immunoSEQ multiplex PCR; TCRdb's copy has only in-frame clones and leaves some out. This table holds more than 100,000 clones, approximately 95% found once. Study observations and caveats: Individuals who had graft-donor T cell macrochimerism had allografts that showed high graft-versus-host to host-versus-graft clonal ratios. GvH clones appeared in recipient marrow, some first in ileum or blood. Early HvG declines after transplant were associated with peak circulating GvH clone levels.

As to this clone: The antigen remains undetermined.

This TCR came from a human donor who received an intestinal transplant. The sample here was unstimulated CD8+ T cells sorted from spleen or lymph node cells, taken before intestinal transplant.

The CDR3 reads CASSLLRERYEQYF. The CDR3, as DNA: TGTGCCAGCAGCTTATTGCGGGAGAGGTACGAGCAGTACTTC. This chain links TRBV7-2 with TRBJ2-7; 7 bases are shared with TRBD2. Trimming cost V 2 bases and J 4 bases; bases outside gene matches: 5. The CDR3 runs to 14 residues. Germline CDR1 is SGHTA and CDR2 is FQGNSA.